This entry lists 26 T cell receptor beta chains sequenced from one sample in a study of stem cell transplantation in POMP-related autoinflammatory disease. Clones were read by immunoSEQ multiplex PCR, and TCRdb kept only the in-frame ones, dropping some. Of tens of thousands of clones in the sample, around 90% were seen once. Sequencing used CD4+ T cells from PBMCs, obtained after stem cell transplantation. All receptors derive from a human patient with POMP-related autoinflammation and immune dysregulation (PRAID). Some T cells may have come from the graft donor.

J is TRBJ1-5 and V is TRBV10-3; 9 nucleotides line up with TRBD1. The germline V gene encodes CDR1 ENHRY and CDR2 SYGVKD. The CDR3 length is 20 residues. J gave up 0 bases and V 0 bases, and 12 bases lay outside the gene matches. The DNA for the CDR3 is TGTGCCATCAGTGAGTCCTTAATAGGGACAGGGTCGGGTAGCAATCAGCCCCAGCATTTT. This sequence encodes CAISESLIGTGSGSNQPQHF.

This clone was seen more than once but under ten times. J is TRBJ2-3 and V is TRBV7-9, with D hard to call. The germline V gene has CDR1 SEHNR and CDR2 FQNEAQ (reference sequence). Trimming took 1 base from V and 6 from J, leaving 11 bases between them. CDR3 length equals 14 residues. The CDR3 spells CASSLDETSDTQYF. CDR3 nucleotide sequence: TGTGCCAGCAGCTTAGATGAGACCTCGGATACGCAGTATTTT. The full variable domain, its missing parts supplied by reference TRBV7-9 and TRBJ2-3, is DTGVSQNPRHKITKRGQNVTFRCDPISEHNRLYWYRQTLGQGPEFLTYFQNEAQLEKSRLLSDRFSAERPKGSFSTLEIQRTEQGDSAMYLCASSLDETSDTQYFGPGTRLTVL.

There are a few counts of this clone. The rearrangement joins TRBV29-1 to TRBJ1-1, with D unclear. The CDR3 runs to 11 residues. Trimming took 3 bases from V and 2 from J, leaving 4 bases between them. The V gene's germline CDR1 is SQVTM and CDR2 ANQGSEA. The CDR3 DNA follows: TGCAGCGTTGATTATAACACTGAAGCTTTCTTT. Amino acids: CSVDYNTEAFF.

The chain uses TRBV20-1 and TRBJ2-7; no definite D call. CDR1 DFQATT and CDR2 SNEGSKA come from the germline V gene (reference sequence). The ends were cut back, 6 bases at V and 4 bases at J, with 4 bases in the middle. CDR3 size: 9 residues. CDR3: CSAGYEQYF. The DNA for the CDR3 is TGCAGTGCAGGATACGAGCAGTACTTC.

The chain uses TRBV10-3 and TRBJ1-5; TRBD1 matches at 7 bases. Germline values: CDR1 ENHRY, CDR2 SYGVKD. V was clipped by 4 bases and J by 7 bases; unmatched bases: 7. This CDR3 region has 14 residues. CDR3 in DNA: TGTGCCATCAGTGGGCAGGGGGAAGGACAGCCCCAGCATTTT. Translated: CAISGQGEGQPQHF.

The genes are TRBV11-3 and TRBJ2-1, with 7 bases fitting TRBD2. The CDR3 length is 16 residues. V lost 3 bases and J lost 3; bases outside the gene matches: 8. Germline V gives CDR1 SGHNT, CDR2 YENEEA. In nucleotides, the CDR3 is TGTGCCAGCAGCTTCAGGAGTAGCGGGCTCTACAATGAGCAGTTCTTC. Translating it yields CASSFRSSGLYNEQFF.

This clone was detected only a few times. The CDR3 DNA reads as TGTGCCAGCAGCTTAGGCTTGGACAGTCGCTATGGCTACACCTTC. It is translated as CASSLGLDSRYGYTF. J is TRBJ1-2 and V is TRBV7-6, with D possibly matching TRBD1 (6 bases). The germline V gene encodes CDR1 SGHVS and CDR2 FNYEAQ. The V end lost 1 base, the J end lost 4 bases, and 13 bases lay between the germline ends. The CDR3 covers 15 residues.

This clone has a single count. The rearrangement uses TRBV6-5 and TRBJ1-2; D gene uncertain. Germline V gene lookup returns CDR1 MNHEY and CDR2 SVGAGI. This CDR3 has 15 residues. Trimming removed 3 bases at V and 1 base at J, with 12 bases between. CDR3 in amino acids: CASSYHPKNNYGYTF. The CDR3 DNA follows: TGTGCCAGCAGTTATCACCCTAAGAATAACTATGGCTACACCTTC.

V usage is TRBV19 and J usage is TRBJ2-1; perhaps TRBD1 as D (5 bases). The CDR3 loop spans 13 amino acids. Trimming shortened V by 5 bases and J by 5 bases, and 10 bases separated the two germline ends. Germline assignment: CDR1 LNHDA and CDR2 SQIVND (reference sequence). CDR3: CASSLRQNNEQFF. The CDR3 nucleotides read TGTGCCAGTAGTTTAAGACAGAACAATGAGCAGTTCTTC.

V is TRBV6-5 and J is TRBJ1-3; D not resolved. The CDR3 has 14 residues. Per the germline V gene, CDR1 is MNHEY and CDR2 is SVGAGI. The V gene lost 4 bases and the J gene lost 0 bases, with 7 bases spanning the gap. CDR3 nucleotides: TGTGCCAGCAGTTTGACGGCCTCTGGAAACACCATATATTTT. It specifies CASSLTASGNTIYF.

The chain has TRBV10-3 and TRBJ2-7; a weak D match, TRBD1 (5 bases). Per the germline V gene, CDR1 is ENHRY and CDR2 is SYGVKD. This CDR3 contains 15 residues. The V and J ends lost 5 bases and 2 bases respectively, with 16 bases between them. The CDR3 protein is CAISSSEKGTYEQYF. CDR3 in DNA: TGTGCCATCAGTTCCTCAGAGAAGGGGACCTACGAGCAGTACTTC.

A single count supports this clone. V and J are TRBV7-8 and TRBJ1-1; D uncertain. Trimming removed 1 base from V and 0 bases from J, with 6 bases in between. Germline lookup yields CDR1 SGHVS and CDR2 FQNEAQ. The CDR3 totals 14 residues. The CDR3 DNA sequence: TGTGCCAGCAGCTTAGGCCGACTGAACACTGAAGCTTTCTTT. It translates to CASSLGRLNTEAFF. The full variable domain, its missing parts supplied by reference TRBV7-8 and TRBJ1-1, is GAGVSQSPRYKVAKRGQDVALRCDPISGHVSLFWYQQALGQGPEFLTYFQNEAQLDKSGLPSDRFFAERPEGSVSTLKIQRTQQEDSAVYLCASSLGRLNTEAFFGQGTRLTVV.

This rearrangement joins TRBV3-1 (or the pseudogene TRBV3-2) to TRBJ1-1, with D unresolved. The germline CDR1 and CDR2 sequences are LGHDT and YNNKEL (reference sequence). CDR3 length: 13 amino acids. Trimming took 1 base from V and 2 from J, leaving 5 bases between them. The CDR3 DNA reads as TGTGCCAGCAGCCAAGTCCCAAACACTGAAGCTTTCTTT. It translates to CASSQVPNTEAFF.

The chain joins TRBV10-3 to TRBJ2-3, with D possibly matching TRBD1 (8 bases). V was pared by 1 base and J by 2 bases, with 13 bases between. The CDR3 consists of 16 residues. CDR1 ENHRY and CDR2 SYGVKD come from the germline V gene. The CDR3 nucleotides are TGTGCCATCAGTGAGTGGGGGGGACAGGTCACAGATACGCAGTATTTT. Protein sequence: CAISEWGGQVTDTQYF.

V and J are TRBV19 and TRBJ1-5; D is unresolved. The CDR3 spans 13 residues. Germline assignment: CDR1 LNHDA and CDR2 SQIVND (reference sequence). V was cut by 2 bases and J by 2 bases, with 4 bases left in between. The CDR3 loop is CASSILGNQPQHF. CDR3 in DNA: TGTGCCAGTAGTATATTAGGCAATCAGCCCCAGCATTTT. The whole variable domain, remainder taken from reference TRBV19 and TRBJ1-5, is DGGITQSPKYLFRKEGQNVTLSCEQNLNHDAMYWYRQDPGQGLRLIYYSQIVNDFQKGDIAEGYSVSREKKESFPLTVTSAQKNPTAFYLCASSILGNQPQHFGDGTRLSIL.

The chain employs TRBV2 and TRBJ1-4, with D possibly matching TRBD1 (5 bases). Germline values: CDR1 SNHLY, CDR2 FYNNEI. The CDR3 has 20 residues. The germline V and J ends were trimmed by 6 bases and 4 bases, with 30 bases remaining between them. DNA for the CDR3: TGTGCCAGCAGAGATGGGTGGTCAGGGCAGGCCGGTGGATTTAATGAAAAACTGTTTTTT. Translated, it gives CASRDGWSGQAGGFNEKLFF.

This chain links TRBV7-2 with TRBJ2-3; no clear D gene. The CDR3 covers 13 residues. Trimming removed 2 bases at V and 4 bases at J, with 7 bases between. CDR1 and CDR2 from the germline V gene are SGHTA and FQGNSA. The DNA for the CDR3 is TGTGCCAGCAGCTTATTCTCCCCAGATACGCAGTATTTT. It translates to CASSLFSPDTQYF.

The chain uses TRBV18 and TRBJ2-5; D gene ambiguous. CDR1 and CDR2 (germline): KGHSH, LQKENI. This CDR3 has 13 residues. The ends were cut back, 2 bases at V and 2 bases at J, with 6 bases in the middle. The CDR3 sequence: CASSPGMQETQYF. The CDR3 DNA reads as TGTGCCAGCTCACCAGGGATGCAAGAGACCCAGTACTTC.

J is TRBJ2-2 and V is TRBV9; 12 bases map to TRBD2. J lost 1 base, V lost 5 bases, and 12 bases had no gene match. CDR1 is SGDLS and CDR2 is YYNGEE in the germline V gene. The CDR3 loop spans 19 amino acids. The chain's CDR3 is CASSSGLAGNHKNTGELFF. In DNA form, the CDR3 reads TGTGCCAGCAGTTCTGGACTAGCGGGAAACCATAAGAACACCGGGGAGCTGTTTTTT.

The chain has TRBV21-1 and TRBJ1-4; TRBD1 is the table's D call, not checked against the DNA. TRBV21-1 is termed a pseudogene. CDR3 length equals 18 residues. The CDR3 region has the DNA TGTGCCAGCAGCAAAGCGCATTGGACAGGGGCAGAAAATGAAAAACTGTTTTTT. This codes for CASSKAHWTGAENEKLFF.

The V call is TRBV19, the J call TRBJ2-3, with 9 bases identical to TRBD2. Per the germline V gene, CDR1 is LNHDA and CDR2 is SQIVND (reference sequence). Losses at the gene ends were 6 bases for V and 3 bases for J; bases not matched to a gene: 10. This CDR3 region has 16 residues. The CDR3 is CASSSEREEGTDTQYF. Here the CDR3 DNA reads TGTGCCAGTAGCTCAGAGCGGGAGGAAGGGACAGATACGCAGTATTTT.

The rearrangement links TRBV28 to TRBJ1-2; the D gene is possibly TRBD1 (5 bases). V gave up 2 bases and J gave up 4 bases, with 8 bases separating them. Germline CDR1 MDHEN, CDR2 SYDVKM. The CDR3 is 13 residues long. The CDR3: CASSLRGGYGYTF. CDR3 DNA sequence: TGTGCCAGCAGTTTACGGGGCGGCTATGGCTACACCTTC.

The rearrangement joins TRBV2 to TRBJ2-5, with TRBD2 matching 11 bases. Germline-derived CDR1 and CDR2 are SNHLY and FYNNEI. The CDR3 covers 18 residues. The J segment lost 2 bases and the V segment lost 4 bases, leaving 12 bases of the junction unmatched. The CDR3, as DNA: TGTGCCAGCAGTGGCATTCCGACGACTAGCGGGACACAAGAGACCCAGTACTTC. The encoded protein is CASSGIPTTSGTQETQYF.

The rearrangement joins TRBV15 to TRBJ1-1; TRBD1 matches at 7 bases. V lost 8 bases to trimming and J lost 1 base; unmatched junction nucleotides: 7. This CDR3 spans 14 amino acids. The V gene's germline CDR1 is LNHNV and CDR2 YYDKDF (reference sequence). The CDR3 nucleotides read TGTGCCACCTCAGGGGGGGGTGAGAACACTGAAGCTTTCTTT. Residues: CATSGGGENTEAFF.

This rearrangement joins TRBV2 to TRBJ2-1; 7 nucleotides agree with TRBD1. Unmatched junction bases numbered 1, after V lost 4 bases and J lost 7 bases. CDR3 length: 12 residues. Germline loops: CDR1 SNHLY, CDR2 FYNNEI. The CDR3 DNA follows: TGTGCCAGCAGTGGGGACAGAAATGAGCAGTTCTTC. This translates into CASSGDRNEQFF.

The chain combines TRBV4-1 with TRBJ2-7; unclear D gene. This CDR3 region has 16 residues. The V end was cut by 1 base, the J end by 3 bases, with 16 bases between. Germline CDR1 is MGHRA and CDR2 is YSYEKL. The CDR3 DNA reads TGCGCCAGCAGCCAAGTTATGTTAGGTTCGAACTACGAGCAGTACTTC. Protein product: CASSQVMLGSNYEQYF.